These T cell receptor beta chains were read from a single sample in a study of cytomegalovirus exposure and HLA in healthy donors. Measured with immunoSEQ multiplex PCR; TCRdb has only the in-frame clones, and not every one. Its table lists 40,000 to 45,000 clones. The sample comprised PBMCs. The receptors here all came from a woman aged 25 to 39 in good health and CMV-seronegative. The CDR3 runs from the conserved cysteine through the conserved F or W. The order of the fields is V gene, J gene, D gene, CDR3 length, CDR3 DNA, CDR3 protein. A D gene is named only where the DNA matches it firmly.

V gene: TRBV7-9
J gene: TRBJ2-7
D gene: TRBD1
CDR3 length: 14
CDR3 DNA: TGTGCCAGCAGCCGGGACAGGGGATCCTACGAGCAGTACTTC
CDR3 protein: CASSRDRGSYEQYF

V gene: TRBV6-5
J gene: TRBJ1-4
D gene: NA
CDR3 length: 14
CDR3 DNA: TGTGCCAGCAGTTACTCGAACGGGGATGAAAAACTGTTTTTT
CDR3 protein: CASSYSNGDEKLFF

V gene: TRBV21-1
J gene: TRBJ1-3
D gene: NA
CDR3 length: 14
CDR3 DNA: TGTGCCAGCAGCAAACCACAGGGATTACACACCATATATTTT
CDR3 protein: CASSKPQGLHTIYF

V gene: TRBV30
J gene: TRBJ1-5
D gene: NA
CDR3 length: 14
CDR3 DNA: TGTGCCTGGAGTTTTCGCCCCAGGGATCAGCCCCAGCATTTT
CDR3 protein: CAWSFRPRDQPQHF

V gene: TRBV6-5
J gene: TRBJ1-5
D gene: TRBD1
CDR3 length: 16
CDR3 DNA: TGTGCCAGCAGTTACTCGGGGACAGGGTTTGATCAGCCCCAGCATTTT
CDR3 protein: CASSYSGTGFDQPQHF

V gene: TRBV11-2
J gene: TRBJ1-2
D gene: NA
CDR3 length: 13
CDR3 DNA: TGTGCCAGCAGCTTGAGAAGGACAGATGGCTACACCTTC
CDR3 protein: CASSLRRTDGYTF

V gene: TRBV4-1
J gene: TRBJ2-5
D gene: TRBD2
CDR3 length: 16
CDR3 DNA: TGCGCCAGCAGCCTTGGGGGGGCTAGCGGGATGGAGACCCAGTACTTC
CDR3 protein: CASSLGGASGMETQYF

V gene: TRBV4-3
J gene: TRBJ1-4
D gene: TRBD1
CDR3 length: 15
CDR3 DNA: TGCGCCAGCAGCCAAGAAGGGACAGGGTATGAAAAACTGTTTTTT
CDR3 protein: CASSQEGTGYEKLFF

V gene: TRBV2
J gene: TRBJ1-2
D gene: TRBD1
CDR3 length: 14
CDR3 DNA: TGTGCCAGCAGGGGGGACAGGATTAACTATGGCTACACCTTC
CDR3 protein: CASRGDRINYGYTF

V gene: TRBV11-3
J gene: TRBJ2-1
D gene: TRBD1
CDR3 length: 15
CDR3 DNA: TGTGCCAGCAGCTCCCGGGACAGGGGGGGTGTCGAGCAGTTCTTC
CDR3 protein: CASSSRDRGGVEQFF

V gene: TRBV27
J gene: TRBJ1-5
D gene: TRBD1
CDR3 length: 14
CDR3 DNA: TGTGCCAGCGGTTGGACAGGGTCAAATCAGCCCCAGCATTTT
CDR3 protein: CASGWTGSNQPQHF

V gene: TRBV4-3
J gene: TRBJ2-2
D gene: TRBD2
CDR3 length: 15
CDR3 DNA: TGCGCCAGCAGCCCCTCGGGACTAGCCTCTGGGGAGCTGTTTTTT
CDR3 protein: CASSPSGLASGELFF

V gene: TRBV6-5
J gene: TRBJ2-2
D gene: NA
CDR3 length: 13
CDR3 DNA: TGTGCCAGCGGACAGACGAACACCGGGGAGCTGTTTTTT
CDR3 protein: CASGQTNTGELFF

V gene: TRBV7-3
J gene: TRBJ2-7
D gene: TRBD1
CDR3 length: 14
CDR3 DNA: TGTGCCAGCAGCTCCCGGACAGGAGCAAACGAGCAGTACTTC
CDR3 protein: CASSSRTGANEQYF

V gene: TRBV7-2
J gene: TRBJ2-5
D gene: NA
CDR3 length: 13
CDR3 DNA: TGTGCCAGCAGCTTAAATCAGGGGGAGACCCAGTACTTC
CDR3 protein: CASSLNQGETQYF

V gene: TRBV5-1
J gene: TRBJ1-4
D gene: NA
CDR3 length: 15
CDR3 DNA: TGCGCCAGCAGTCTAGCGCCTGCGAAAAATGAAAAACTGTTTTTT
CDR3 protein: CASSLAPAKNEKLFF

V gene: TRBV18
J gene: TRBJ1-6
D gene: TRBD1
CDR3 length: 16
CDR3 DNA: TGTGCCAGCTCACCACCAGGACAGGGACAGGATTCACCCCTCCACTTT
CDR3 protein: CASSPPGQGQDSPLHF

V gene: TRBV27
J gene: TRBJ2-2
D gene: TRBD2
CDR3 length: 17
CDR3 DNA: TGTGCCAGCAGTCCCCCGGGACTAGCGGCCAACACCGGGGAGCTGTTTTTT
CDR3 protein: CASSPPGLAANTGELFF

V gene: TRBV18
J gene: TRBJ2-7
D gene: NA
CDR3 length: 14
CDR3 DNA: TGTGCCAGCTCACCCAGGAAGGGAGCCTACGAGCAGTACTTC
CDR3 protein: CASSPRKGAYEQYF

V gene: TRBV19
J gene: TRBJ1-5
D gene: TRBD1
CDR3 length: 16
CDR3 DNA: TGTGCCAGTAACATTGGAGGACAGGCGGTCAATCAGCCCCAGCATTTT
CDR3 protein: CASNIGGQAVNQPQHF

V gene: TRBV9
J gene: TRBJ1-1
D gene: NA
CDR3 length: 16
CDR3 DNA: TGTGCCAGCAGCGTAGCCCGGGACACGGGACCCACTGAAGCTTTCTTT
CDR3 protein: CASSVARDTGPTEAFF

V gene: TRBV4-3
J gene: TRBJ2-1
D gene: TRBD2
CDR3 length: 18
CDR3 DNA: TGCGCCAGCAGCCAAGATGGGTACTGGCGGGAGGAAAACAATGAGCAGTTCTTC
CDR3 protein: CASSQDGYWREENNEQFF

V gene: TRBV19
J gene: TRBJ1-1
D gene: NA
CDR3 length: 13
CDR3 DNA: TGTGCCACTACAGCCTACGTGAACACTGAAGCTTTCTTT
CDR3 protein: CATTAYVNTEAFF

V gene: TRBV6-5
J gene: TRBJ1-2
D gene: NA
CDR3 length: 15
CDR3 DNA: TGTGCCAGCAGTTACGGGACTGTAGCTAACTATGGCTACACCTTC
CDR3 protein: CASSYGTVANYGYTF

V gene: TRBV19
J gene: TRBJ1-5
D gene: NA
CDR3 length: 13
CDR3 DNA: TGTGCCAGTAGTATTGAGGGAGCTCAGCCCCAGCATTTT
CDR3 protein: CASSIEGAQPQHF

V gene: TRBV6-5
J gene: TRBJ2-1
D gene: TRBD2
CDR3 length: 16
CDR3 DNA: TGTGCCAGCAGTTCCGGGACTAGCGGAGTCCACAATGAGCAGTTCTTC
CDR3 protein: CASSSGTSGVHNEQFF

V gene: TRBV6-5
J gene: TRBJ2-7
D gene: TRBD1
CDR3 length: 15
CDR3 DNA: TGTGCCAGCAGTTCCTTTGGACAGGGCTCCTACGAGCAGTACTTC
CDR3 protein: CASSSFGQGSYEQYF

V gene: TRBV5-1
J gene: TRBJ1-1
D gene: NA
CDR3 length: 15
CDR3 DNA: TGCGCCAGCAGCTTGGGTCAGGGGAAGGTCACTGAAGCTTTCTTT
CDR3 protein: CASSLGQGKVTEAFF

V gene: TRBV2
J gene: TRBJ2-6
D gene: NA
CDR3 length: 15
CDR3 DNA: TGTGCCAGCACGGACGGGACACCCGGGGCCAACGTCCTGACTTTC
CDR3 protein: CASTDGTPGANVLTF

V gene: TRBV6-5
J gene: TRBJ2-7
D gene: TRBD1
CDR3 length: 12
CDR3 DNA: TGTGCCAGCAGCCACCCCCAGGGGGACAGGTACTTC
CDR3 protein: CASSHPQGDRYF

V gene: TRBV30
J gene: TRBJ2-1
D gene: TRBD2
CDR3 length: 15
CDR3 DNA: TGTGCCTGGAGCGCCGGGACTAGCGGCAGCAATGAGCAGTTCTTC
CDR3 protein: CAWSAGTSGSNEQFF

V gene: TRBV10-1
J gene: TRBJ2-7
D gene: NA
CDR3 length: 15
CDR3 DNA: TGCGCCAGCAGTGAGTCGGGTGGTTACGCGGGTGAGCAGTACTTC
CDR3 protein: CASSESGGYAGEQYF

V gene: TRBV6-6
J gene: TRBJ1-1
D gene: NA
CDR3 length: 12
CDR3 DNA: TGTGCCAGCAGGGGGGGGGCAACTGAAGCTTTCTTT
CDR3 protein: CASRGGATEAFF

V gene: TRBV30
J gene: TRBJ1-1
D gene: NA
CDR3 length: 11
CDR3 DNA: TGTGCCTGGAGTCCACAGGGAGAGGCTTTCTTT
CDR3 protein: CAWSPQGEAFF

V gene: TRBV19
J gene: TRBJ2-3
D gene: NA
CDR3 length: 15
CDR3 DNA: TGTGCCAGTTCGCTTGTCGGCGGGACTCCAGATACGCAGTATTTT
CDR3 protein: CASSLVGGTPDTQYF

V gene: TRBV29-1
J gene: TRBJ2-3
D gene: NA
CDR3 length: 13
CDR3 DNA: TGCAGCGTTGTTACCTCCAGCGCAGATACGCAGTATTTT
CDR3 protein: CSVVTSSADTQYF

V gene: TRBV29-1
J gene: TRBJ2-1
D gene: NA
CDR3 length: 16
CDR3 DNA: TGCAGCGTTGAATACCCCGGGATCGGTACATTCAATGAGCAGTTCTTC
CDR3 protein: CSVEYPGIGTFNEQFF

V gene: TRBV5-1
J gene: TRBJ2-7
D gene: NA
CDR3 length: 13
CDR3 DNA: TGCGCCAGCAGCCCCCTCGCCACGGACGAGCAGTACTTC
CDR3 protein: CASSPLATDEQYF

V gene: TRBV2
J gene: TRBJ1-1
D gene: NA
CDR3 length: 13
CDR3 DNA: TGTGCCAGCAGCCTGACAGGGAACACTGAAGCTTTCTTT
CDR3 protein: CASSLTGNTEAFF

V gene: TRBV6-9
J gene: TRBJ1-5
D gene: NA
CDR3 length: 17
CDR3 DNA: TGTGCCAGCAGTTATTCGTCGCGGGGGCGAATCAATCAGCCCCAGCATTTT
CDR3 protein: CASSYSSRGRINQPQHF

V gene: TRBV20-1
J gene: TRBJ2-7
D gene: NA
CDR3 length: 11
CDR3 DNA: TGCAGTGCCCGAAGTACAAGCGAGCAGTACTTC
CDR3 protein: CSARSTSEQYF

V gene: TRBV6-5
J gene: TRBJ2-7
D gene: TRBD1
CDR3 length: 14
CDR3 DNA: TGTGCCAGCAGTTCCGGGACAGGTAACTACGAGCAGTACTTC
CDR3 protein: CASSSGTGNYEQYF

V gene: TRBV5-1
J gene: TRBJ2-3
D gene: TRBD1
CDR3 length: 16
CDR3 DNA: TGCGCCAGCAGCTTGGGGCCAGGGGGAAACACAGATACGCAGTATTTT
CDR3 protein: CASSLGPGGNTDTQYF

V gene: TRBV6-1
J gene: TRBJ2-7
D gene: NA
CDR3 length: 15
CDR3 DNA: TGTGCCAGCAGTGCAAGGACAGGGAGGGCCTACGAGCAGTACTTC
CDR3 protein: CASSARTGRAYEQYF

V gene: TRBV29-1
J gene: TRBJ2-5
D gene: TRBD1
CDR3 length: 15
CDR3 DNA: TGCAGCGTTGGAGGGGGGACAGGGCGGTATGGGACCCAGTACTTC
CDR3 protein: CSVGGGTGRYGTQYF